This T cell receptor beta chain was recovered during a study of molecular identifiers for immune sequencing clone quantification. Findings of the study overall: Clonotypes surpassing 20 RNA copies contained over 98% of effector molecules, versus under 1% in naive cells.

Libraries of bulk TCR were made by previously described methods (with listed TCR primers). In TCRdb, the PCR reads were re-called with MiXCR into one record per CDR3 protein. The table has about 510,000 distinct CDR3 sequences, about a fifth seen once. J lost 13 bases, V lost 3 bases, and 12 bases had no gene match. CDR1 and CDR2 from the germline V gene are SGHAT and FQDESV (reference sequence). The CDR3 has 14 amino acids. This clonotype was counted a few times. Its matching antigen is unknown. Researchers sorted naive CD8 T cells as cells that were CD8+CD4-CCR7+CD45RA+. The sample taken for sequencing was naive CD8+ T cells from blood, with Jurkat cell RNA spiked in. Sample subset: FACS-sorted CD8+CD4-CCR7+CD45RA+ naive T cells. The clonotype comes from a human donor in good health. Some libraries in this study had Jurkat cell RNA spiked in. This chain uses TRBV11-1 with TRBJ2-1, with 7 bases fitting TRBD2. CDR3 nucleotide sequence: TGTGCCAGCAGCTTGCCTAGCGGATTCCCGGGACAGTTCTTC. It yields the protein CASSLPSGFPGQFF.